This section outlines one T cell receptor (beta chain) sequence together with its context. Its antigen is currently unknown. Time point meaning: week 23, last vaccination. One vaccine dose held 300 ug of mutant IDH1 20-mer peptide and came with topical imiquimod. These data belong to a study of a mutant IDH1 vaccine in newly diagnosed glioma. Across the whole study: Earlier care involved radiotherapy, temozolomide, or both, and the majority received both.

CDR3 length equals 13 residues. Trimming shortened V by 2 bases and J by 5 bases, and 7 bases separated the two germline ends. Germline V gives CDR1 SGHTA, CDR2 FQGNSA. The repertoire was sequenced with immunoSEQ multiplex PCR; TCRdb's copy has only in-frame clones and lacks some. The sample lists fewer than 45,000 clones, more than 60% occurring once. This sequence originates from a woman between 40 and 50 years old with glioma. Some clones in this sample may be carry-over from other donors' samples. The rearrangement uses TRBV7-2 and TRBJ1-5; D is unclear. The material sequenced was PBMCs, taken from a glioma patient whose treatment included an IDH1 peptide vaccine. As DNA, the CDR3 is TGTGCCAGCAGCTTAAGAAGTGATCAGCCCCAGCATTTT. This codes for CASSLRSDQPQHF. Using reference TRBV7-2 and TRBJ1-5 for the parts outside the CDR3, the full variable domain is GAGVSQSPSNKVTEKGKDVELRCDPISGHTALYWYRQSLGQGLEFLIYFQGNSAPDKSGLPSDRFSAERTGGSVSTLTIQRTQQEDSAVYLCASSLRSDQPQHFGDGTRLSIL.